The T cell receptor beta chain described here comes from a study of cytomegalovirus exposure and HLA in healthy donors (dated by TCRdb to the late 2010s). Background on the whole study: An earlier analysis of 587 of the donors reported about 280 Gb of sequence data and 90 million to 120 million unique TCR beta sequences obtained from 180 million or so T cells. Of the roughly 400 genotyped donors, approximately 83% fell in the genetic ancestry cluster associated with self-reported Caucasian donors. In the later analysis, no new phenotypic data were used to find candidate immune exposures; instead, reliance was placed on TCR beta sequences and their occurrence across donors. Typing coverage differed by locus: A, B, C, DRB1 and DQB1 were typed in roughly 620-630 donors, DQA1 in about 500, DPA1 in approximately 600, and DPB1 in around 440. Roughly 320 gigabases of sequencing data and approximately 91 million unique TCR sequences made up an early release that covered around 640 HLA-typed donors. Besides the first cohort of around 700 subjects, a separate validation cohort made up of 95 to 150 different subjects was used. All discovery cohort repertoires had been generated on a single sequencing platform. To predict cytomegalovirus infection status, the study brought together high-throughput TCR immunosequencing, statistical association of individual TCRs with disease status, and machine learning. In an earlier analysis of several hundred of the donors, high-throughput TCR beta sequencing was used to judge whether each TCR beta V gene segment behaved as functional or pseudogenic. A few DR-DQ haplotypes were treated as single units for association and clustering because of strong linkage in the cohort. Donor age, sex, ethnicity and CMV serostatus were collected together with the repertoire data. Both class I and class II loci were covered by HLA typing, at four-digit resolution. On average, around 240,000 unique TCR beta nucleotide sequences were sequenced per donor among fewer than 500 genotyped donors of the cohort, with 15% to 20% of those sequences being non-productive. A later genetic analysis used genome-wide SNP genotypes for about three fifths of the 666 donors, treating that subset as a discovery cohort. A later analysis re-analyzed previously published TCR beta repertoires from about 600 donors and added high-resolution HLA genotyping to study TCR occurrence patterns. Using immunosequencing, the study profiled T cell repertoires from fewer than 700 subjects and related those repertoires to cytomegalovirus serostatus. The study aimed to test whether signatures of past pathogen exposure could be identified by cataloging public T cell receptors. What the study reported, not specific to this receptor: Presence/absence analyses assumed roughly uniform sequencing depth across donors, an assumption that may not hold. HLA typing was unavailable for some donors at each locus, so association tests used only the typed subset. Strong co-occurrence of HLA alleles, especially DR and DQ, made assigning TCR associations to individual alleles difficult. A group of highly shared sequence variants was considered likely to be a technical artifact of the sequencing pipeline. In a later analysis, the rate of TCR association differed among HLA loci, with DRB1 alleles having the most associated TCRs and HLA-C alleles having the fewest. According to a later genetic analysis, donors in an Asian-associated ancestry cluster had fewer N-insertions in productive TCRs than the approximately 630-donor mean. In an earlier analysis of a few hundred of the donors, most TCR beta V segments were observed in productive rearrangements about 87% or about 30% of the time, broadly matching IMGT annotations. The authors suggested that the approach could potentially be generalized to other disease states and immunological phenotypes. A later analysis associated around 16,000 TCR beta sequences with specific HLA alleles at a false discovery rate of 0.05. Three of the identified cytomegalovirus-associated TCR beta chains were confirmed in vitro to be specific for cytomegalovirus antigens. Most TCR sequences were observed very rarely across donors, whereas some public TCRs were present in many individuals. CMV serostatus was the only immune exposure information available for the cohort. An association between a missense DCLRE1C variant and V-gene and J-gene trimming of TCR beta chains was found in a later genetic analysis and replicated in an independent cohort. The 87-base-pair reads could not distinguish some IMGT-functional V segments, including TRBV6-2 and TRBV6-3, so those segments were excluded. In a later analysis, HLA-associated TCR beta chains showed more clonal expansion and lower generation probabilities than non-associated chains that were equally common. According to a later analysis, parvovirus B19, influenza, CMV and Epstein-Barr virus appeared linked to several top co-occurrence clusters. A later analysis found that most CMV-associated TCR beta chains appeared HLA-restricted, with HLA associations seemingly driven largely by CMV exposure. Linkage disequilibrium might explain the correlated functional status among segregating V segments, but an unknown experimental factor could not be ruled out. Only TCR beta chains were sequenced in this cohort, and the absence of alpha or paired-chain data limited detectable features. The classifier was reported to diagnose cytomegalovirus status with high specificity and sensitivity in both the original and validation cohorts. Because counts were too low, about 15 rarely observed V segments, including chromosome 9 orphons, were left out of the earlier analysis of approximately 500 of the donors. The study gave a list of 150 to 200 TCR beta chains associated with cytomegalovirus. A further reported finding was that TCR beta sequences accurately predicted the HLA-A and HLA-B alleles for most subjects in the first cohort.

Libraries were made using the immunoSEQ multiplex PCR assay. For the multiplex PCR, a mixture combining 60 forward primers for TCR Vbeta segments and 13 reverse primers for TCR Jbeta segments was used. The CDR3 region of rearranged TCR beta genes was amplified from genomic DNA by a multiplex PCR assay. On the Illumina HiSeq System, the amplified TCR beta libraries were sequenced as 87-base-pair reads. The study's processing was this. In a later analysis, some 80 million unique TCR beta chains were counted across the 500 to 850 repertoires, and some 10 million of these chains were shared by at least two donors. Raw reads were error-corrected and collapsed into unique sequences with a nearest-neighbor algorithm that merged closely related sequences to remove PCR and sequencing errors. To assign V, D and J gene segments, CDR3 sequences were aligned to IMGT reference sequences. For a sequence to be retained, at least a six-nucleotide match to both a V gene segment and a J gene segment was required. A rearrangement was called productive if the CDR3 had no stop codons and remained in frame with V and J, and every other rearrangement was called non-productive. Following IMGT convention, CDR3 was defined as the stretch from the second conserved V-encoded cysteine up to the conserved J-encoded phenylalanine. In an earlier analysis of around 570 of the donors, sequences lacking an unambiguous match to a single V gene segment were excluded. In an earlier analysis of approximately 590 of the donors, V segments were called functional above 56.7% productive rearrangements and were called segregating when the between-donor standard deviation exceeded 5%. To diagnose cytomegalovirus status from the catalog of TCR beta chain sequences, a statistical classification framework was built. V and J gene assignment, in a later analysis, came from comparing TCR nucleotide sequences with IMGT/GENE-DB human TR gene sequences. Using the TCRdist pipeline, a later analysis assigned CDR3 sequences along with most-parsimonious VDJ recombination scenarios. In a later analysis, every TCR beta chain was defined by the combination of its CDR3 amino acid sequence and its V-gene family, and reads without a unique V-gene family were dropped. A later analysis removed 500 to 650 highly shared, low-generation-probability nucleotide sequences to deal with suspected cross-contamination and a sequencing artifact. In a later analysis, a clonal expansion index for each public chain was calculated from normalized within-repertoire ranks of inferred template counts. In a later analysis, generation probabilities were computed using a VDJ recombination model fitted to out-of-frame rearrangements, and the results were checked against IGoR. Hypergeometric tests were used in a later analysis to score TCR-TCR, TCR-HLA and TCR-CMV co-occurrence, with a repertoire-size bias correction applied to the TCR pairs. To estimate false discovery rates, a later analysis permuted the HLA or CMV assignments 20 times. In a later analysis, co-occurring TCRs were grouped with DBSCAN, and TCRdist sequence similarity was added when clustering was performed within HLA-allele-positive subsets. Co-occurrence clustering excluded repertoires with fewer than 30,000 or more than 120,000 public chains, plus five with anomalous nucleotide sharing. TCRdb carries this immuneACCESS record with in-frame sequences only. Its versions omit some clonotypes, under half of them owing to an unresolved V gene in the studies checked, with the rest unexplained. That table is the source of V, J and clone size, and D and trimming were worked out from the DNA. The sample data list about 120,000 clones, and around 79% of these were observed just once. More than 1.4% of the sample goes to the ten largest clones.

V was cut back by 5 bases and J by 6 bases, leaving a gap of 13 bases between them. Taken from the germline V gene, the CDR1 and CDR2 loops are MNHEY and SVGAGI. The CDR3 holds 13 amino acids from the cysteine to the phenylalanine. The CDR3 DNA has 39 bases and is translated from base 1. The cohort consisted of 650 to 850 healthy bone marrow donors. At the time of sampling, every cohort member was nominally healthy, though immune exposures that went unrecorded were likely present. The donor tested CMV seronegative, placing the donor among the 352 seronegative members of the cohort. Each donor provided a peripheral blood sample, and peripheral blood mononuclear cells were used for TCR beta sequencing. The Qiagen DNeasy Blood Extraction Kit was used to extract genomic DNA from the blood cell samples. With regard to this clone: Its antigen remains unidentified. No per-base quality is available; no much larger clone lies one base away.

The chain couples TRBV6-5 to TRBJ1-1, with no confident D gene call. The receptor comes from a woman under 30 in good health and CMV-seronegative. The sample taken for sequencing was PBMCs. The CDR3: CASSKNYVAEAFF. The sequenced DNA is TGTGCCAGCAGTAAAAATTATGTCGCTGAAGCTTTCTTT.